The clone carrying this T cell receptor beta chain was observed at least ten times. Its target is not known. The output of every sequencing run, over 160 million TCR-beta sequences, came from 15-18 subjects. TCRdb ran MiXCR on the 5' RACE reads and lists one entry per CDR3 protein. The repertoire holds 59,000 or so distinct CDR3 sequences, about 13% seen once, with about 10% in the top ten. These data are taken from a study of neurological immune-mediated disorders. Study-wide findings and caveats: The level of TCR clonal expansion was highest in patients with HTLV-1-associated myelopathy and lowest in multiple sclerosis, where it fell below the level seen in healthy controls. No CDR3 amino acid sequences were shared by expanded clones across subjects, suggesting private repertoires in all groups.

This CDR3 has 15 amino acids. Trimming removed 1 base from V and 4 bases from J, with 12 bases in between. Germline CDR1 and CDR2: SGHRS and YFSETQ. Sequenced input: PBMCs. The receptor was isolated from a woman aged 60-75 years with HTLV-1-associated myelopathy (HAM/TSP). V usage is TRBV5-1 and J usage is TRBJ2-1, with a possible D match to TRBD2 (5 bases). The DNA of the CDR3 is TGCGCCAGCAGCTTGAGTCTAGCAGTATACAATGAGCAGTTCTTC. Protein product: CASSLSLAVYNEQFF.